The present entry profiles one T cell receptor beta chain with its context. The germline V gene encodes CDR1 WSHSY and CDR2 SAAADI. This CDR3 spans 16 amino acids. V lost 2 bases, J lost 3 bases, and 7 bases stayed unmatched. This record comes from a study of blood T cell repertoires in COVID-19. Study in general: Spain, Italy and the United States supplied samples that represented acute and convalescent COVID-19.

The data were produced by immunoSEQ multiplex PCR, yet TCRdb's version contains in-frame clones alone and is incomplete. Of fewer than 200,000 clones detected, 80% to 85% appear once; the ten largest clones hold around 9.9%. This receptor was identified in a man between 65 and 85 years old with active or convalescent COVID-19. V and J are TRBV10-2 and TRBJ2-7; 10 bases fit TRBD1. Sequences were obtained from peripheral blood. CDR3 residues: CASSEALGQGVYEQYF. The CDR3 nucleotides read TGCGCCAGCAGTGAGGCCCTAGGACAGGGGGTCTACGAGCAGTACTTC.